This T cell receptor (beta chain) was sequenced during a study of beta chain features in type 1 diabetes. Study at large: Patients and healthy donors were similar in age, gender and cell yields. Study findings and constraints: People with Type 1 diabetes carried modestly yet significantly shorter TCRB CDR3s in all four CD4+ subsets. Patients with type 1 diabetes showed fewer VDJ junction insertions and more deletions.

Comment on this clone: Its target is unknown.

Reverse transcribing all isolated RNA meant expressed TCRB transcripts were sequenced. Naive, central memory and regulatory T cell samples yielded around 3.9 million reads on average. Here immunoSEQ multiplex PCR was the method, and the copy in TCRdb shows in-frame clones only, minus some. The data hold 50,000 to 65,000 clones, with 42% observed a single time. The CDR3 covers 15 residues. Germline V CDR1 and CDR2: LNHDA, SQIVND (reference sequence). Trimming took off 7 bases at V and 0 bases at J, with 13 bases between the two ends. Sequencing used Tregs from blood. This rearrangement joins TRBV19 to TRBJ2-1, with TRBD1 as a possible D gene (5 bases). The sequence was collected from a man aged 30-40 years with type 1 diabetes. CDR3 residues: CASIGHRSSYNEQFF. The CDR3 nucleotides are TGTGCCAGTATAGGACACCGGAGCTCCTACAATGAGCAGTTCTTC. The variable domain in full, with the rest retrieved from reference TRBV19 and TRBJ2-1, is DGGITQSPKYLFRKEGQNVTLSCEQNLNHDAMYWYRQDPGQGLRLIYYSQIVNDFQKGDIAEGYSVSREKKESFPLTVTSAQKNPTAFYLCASIGHRSSYNEQFFGPGTRLTVL.